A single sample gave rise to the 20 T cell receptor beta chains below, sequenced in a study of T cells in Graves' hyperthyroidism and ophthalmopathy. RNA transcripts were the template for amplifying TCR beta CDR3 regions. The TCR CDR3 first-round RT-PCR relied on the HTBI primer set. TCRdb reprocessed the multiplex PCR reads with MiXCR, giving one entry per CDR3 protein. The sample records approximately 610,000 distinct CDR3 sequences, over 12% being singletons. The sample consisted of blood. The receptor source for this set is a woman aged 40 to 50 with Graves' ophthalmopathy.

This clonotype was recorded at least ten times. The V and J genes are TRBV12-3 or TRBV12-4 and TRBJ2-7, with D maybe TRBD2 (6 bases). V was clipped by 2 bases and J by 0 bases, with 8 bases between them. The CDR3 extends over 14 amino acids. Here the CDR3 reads CASSLMGGSYEQYF. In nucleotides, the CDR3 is TGTGCCAGCAGTTTAATGGGGGGCTCCTACGAGCAGTACTTC.

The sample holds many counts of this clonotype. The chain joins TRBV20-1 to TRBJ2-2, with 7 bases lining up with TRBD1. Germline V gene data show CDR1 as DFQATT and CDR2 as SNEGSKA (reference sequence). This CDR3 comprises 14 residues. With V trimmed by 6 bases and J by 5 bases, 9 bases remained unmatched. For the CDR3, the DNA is TGCAGTGCAACCCGACAGGGTAGAACCGGGGAGCTGTTTTTT. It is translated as CSATRQGRTGELFF.

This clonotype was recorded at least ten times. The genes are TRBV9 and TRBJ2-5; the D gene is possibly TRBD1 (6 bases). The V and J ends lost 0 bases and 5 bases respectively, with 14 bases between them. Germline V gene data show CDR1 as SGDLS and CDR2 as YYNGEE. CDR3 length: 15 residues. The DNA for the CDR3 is TGTGCCAGCAGCGTAGGTGGGGGCGTTTGGGAGACCCAGTACTTC. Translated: CASSVGGGVWETQYF.

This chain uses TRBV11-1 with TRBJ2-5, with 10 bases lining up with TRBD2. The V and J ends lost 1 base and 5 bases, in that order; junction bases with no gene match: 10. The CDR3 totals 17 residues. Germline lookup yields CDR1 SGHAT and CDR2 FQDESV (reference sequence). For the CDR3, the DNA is TGTGCCAGCAGCTTAGTTGGTCTAGCGGGAGAAGAGGAGACCCAGTACTTC. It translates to CASSLVGLAGEEETQYF. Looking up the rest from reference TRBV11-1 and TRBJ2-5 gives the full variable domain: EAEVAQSPRYKITEKSQAVAFWCDPISGHATLYWYRQILGQGPELLVQFQDESVVDDSQLPKDRFSAERLKGVDSTLKIQPAELGDSAMYLCASSLVGLAGEEETQYFGPGTRLLVL.

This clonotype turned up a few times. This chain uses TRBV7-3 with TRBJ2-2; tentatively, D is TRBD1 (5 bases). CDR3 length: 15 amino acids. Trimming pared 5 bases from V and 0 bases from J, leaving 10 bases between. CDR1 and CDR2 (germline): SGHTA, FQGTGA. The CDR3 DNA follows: TGTGCCAGCAGCACAACGGACACGAACACCGGGGAGCTGTTTTTT. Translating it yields CASSTTDTNTGELFF.

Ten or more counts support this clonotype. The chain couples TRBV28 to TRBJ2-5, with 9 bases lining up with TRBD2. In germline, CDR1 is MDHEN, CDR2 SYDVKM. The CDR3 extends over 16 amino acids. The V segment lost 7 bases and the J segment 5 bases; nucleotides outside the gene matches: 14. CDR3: CASTSDGSGSIETQYF. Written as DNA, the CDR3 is TGTGCCAGCACCTCCGATGGTAGCGGGAGTATTGAGACCCAGTACTTC.

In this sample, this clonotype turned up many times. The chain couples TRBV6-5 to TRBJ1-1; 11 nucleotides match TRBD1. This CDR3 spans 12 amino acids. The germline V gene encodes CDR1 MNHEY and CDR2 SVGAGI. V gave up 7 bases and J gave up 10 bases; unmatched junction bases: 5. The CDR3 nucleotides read TGTGCCAGCAAGGACAGGGGGCCTAGAGCTTTCTTT. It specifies CASKDRGPRAFF.

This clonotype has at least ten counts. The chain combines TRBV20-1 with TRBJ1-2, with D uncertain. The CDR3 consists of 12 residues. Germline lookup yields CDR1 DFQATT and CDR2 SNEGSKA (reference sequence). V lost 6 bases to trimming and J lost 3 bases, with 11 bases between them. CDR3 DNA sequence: TGCAGTGCGCATAGGAAGGACTATGGCTACACCTTC. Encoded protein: CSAHRKDYGYTF.

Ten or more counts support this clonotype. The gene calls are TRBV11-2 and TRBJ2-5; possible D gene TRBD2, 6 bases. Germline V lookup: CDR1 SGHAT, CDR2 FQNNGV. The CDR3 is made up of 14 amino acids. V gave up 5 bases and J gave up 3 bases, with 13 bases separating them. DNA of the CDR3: TGTGCCAGCAGCCTACCGGGGGTAAAAGAGACCCAGTACTTC. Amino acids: CASSLPGVKETQYF.

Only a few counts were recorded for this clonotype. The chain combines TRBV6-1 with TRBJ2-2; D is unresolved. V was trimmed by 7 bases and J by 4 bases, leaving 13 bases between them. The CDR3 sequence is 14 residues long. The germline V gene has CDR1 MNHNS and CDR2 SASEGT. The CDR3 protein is CASNQEWITGELFF. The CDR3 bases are TGTGCCAGCAACCAGGAATGGATCACCGGGGAGCTGTTTTTT.

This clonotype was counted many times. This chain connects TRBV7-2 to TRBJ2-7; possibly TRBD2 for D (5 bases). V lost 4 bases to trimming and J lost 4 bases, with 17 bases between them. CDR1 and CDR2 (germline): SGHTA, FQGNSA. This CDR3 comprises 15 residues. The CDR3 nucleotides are TGTGCCAGCAGCTGGAAGGGCGAGGGATTGTACGAGCAGTACTTC. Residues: CASSWKGEGLYEQYF.

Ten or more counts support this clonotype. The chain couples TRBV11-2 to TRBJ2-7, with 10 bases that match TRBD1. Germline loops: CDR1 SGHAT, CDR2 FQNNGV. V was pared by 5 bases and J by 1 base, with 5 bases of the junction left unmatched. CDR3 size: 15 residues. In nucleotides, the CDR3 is TGTGCCAGCAGCACGGGACAGGGGCAGTCCTACGAGCAGTACTTC. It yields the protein CASSTGQGQSYEQYF.

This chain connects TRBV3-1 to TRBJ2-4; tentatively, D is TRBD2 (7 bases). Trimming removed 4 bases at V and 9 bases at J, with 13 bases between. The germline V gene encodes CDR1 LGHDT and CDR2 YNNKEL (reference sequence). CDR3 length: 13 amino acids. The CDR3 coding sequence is TGTGCCAGCAGCCTCAACAGGGAGGGCATTCAGTACTTC. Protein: CASSLNREGIQYF.

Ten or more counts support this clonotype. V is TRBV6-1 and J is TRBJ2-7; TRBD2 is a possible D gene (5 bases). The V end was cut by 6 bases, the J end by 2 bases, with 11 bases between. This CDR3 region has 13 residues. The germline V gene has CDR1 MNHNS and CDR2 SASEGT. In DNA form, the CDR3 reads TGTGCCAGCAGGGAGGACGGAACCTACGAGCAGTACTTC. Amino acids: CASREDGTYEQYF.

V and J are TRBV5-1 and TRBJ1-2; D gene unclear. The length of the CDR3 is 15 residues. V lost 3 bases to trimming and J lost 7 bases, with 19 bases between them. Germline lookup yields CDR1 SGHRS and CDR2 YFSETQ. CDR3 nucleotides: TGCGCCAGCAGCTGGGGATTTTCCTCCGGCGGTGGCTACACCTTC. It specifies CASSWGFSSGGGYTF.

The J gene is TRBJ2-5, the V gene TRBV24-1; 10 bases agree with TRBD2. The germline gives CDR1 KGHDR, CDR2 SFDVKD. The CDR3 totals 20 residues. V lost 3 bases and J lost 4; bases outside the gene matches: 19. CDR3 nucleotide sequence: TGTGCCACCAGTGATCACCCTAGCGGGAGCGAAGCCGGTTCCCCAGAGACCCAGTACTTC. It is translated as CATSDHPSGSEAGSPETQYF.

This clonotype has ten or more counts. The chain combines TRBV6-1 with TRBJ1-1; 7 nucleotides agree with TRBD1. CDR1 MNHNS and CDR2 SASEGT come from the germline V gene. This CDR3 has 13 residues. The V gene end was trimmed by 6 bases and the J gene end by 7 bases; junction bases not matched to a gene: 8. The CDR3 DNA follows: TGTGCCAGCAGCAGGACAGGCCAAAATGAAGCTTTCTTT. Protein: CASSRTGQNEAFF.

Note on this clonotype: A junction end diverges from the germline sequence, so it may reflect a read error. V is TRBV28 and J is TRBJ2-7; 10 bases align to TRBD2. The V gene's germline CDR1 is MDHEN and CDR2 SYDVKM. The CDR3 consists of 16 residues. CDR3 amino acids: CTSSLGSGLAGDEQYF. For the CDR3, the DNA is TGTACCAGCAGTTTAGGGAGCGGGCTAGCGGGAGACGAGCAGTACTTC.

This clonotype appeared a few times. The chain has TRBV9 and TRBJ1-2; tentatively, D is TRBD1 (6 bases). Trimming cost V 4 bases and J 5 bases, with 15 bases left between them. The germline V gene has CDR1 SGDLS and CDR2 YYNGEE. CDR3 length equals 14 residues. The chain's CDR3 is CASSFAGGGYGYTF. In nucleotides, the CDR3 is TGTGCCAGCAGCTTTGCGGGGGGCGGGTATGGCTACACCTTC. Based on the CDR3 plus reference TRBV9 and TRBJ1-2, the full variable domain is DSGVTQTPKHLITATGQRVTLRCSPRSGDLSVYWYQQSLDQGLQFLIQYYNGEERAKGNILERFSAQQFPDLHSELNLSSLELGDSALYFCASSFAGGGYGYTFGSGTRLTVV.

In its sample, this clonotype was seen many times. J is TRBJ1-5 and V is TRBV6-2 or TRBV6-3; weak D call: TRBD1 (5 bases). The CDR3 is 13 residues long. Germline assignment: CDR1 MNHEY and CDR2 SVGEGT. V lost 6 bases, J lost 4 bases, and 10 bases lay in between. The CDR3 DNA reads TGTGCCAGCAGCTCGACAGCAAATCAGCCCCAGCATTTT. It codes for CASSSTANQPQHF.